Listed below are T cell receptor beta chains from one sample, sequenced in a study of blood T cells in healthy people across ages. A single record per CDR3 protein comes from TCRdb applying MiXCR to the 5' RACE reads. The table has around 1,000,000 distinct CDR3 sequences, approximately 25% seen once. This sample also belongs to another study, concerning T cells of mothers and their children.

The specimen sequenced was blood. These receptors all come from a girl under 10 years old in good health. Both conserved end residues are part of each CDR3. D genes are given only for firm matches. Not all rows give a size; the values are once, few, many and, for expanded clones, a class.

cdr3_aa	cdr3_nt	j_call	v_call	d_call	clone_size
CASSQGRPQTSGANVLTF	TGCGCCAGCAGCCAAGGTCGCCCCCAAACCTCTGGGGCCAACGTCCTGACTTTC	TRBJ2-6	TRBV4-3	.	.
CSGRASETQYF	TGCAGCGGGAGGGCCTCGGAGACCCAGTACTTC	TRBJ2-5	TRBV29-1	.	.
CATSRAGVTEAFF	TGTGCCACCAGCAGGGCAGGGGTAACTGAAGCTTTCTTT	TRBJ1-1	TRBV15	.	.
CSARPLSNTEAFF	TGCAGTGCTAGACCACTTAGCAACACTGAAGCTTTCTTT	TRBJ1-1	TRBV20-1	.	.
CASRGLAAYNEQFF	TGTGCCAGCAGGGGACTAGCGGCCTACAATGAGCAGTTCTTC	TRBJ2-1	TRBV2	TRBD2	once
CASSHGLAGVNEQFF	TGTGCCAGCAGCCACGGACTAGCGGGAGTCAATGAGCAGTTCTTC	TRBJ2-1	TRBV2	TRBD2	.
CASSQAVALTGKAYEQYF	TGCGCCAGCAGCCAAGCCGTCGCCCTGACAGGGAAGGCCTACGAGCAGTACTTC	TRBJ2-7	TRBV4-1	TRBD1	few
CSALGRGNEQFF	TGCAGCGCTCTTGGGCGGGGTAATGAGCAGTTCTTC	TRBJ2-1	TRBV29-1	.	.
CSGVDTGSNTEAFF	TGCAGCGGGGTGGACACGGGAAGTAATACTGAAGCTTTCTTT	TRBJ1-1	TRBV29-1	.	.
CASSQEGRPNQPQHF	TGCGCCAGCAGCCAAGAGGGCAGGCCAAATCAGCCCCAGCATTTT	TRBJ1-5	TRBV4-3	.	.